Below, 13 T cell receptor beta chains from the same sample are listed, as sequenced in a study of HIV-infected children after antiretroviral therapy interruption. A 3' RACE protocol on RNA, with unique molecular identifiers, produced the TCR library. TCRdb independently ran MiXCR on the 3' RACE reads; one entry per CDR3 protein. The sample comprises about 89,000 distinct CDR3 sequences, 5.5% to 8.5% of which are singletons, and approximately 1.2% rests with the top ten. Treatment indicated: PENTA 11 planned treatment interruption arm or continuous ART arm. Sequencing used CD45RA+ CD4+ T cells from PBMCs, pooled from several time points, obtained from a donor given antiretroviral therapy, either interrupted or continuous. Subset denoted: naive CD4+ CD45RA+ CD45RO- T cells. These receptors all come from a pool of human donors with HIV.

This clonotype was observed many times. The chain carries TRBV6-1 and TRBJ1-4; TRBD1 matches at 7 bases. The junction had 17 bases not matched to a gene; V was cut back by 7 bases and J by 3 bases. Germline CDR1 MNHNS, CDR2 SASEGT. CDR3 size: 18 residues. CDR3 loop: CASTRNLIRTGPNEKLFF. The CDR3 coding sequence is TGTGCCAGCACACGAAACTTAATTAGGACAGGCCCTAATGAAAAACTGTTTTTT.

This clonotype showed up just a few times. V usage is TRBV19 and J usage is TRBJ1-4; D ambiguous. The CDR3 consists of 14 residues. Between the trimmed V and J ends, which lost 6 bases and 8 bases, there was a span of 16 bases. CDR1 and CDR2 from the germline V gene are LNHDA and SQIVND (reference sequence). CDR3 bases: TGTGCCAGTAGCCAAGGTGATTGGGGAGAAAAACTGTTTTTT. Amino acids: CASSQGDWGEKLFF. The whole variable domain, filled in from reference TRBV19 and TRBJ1-4, reads DGGITQSPKYLFRKEGQNVTLSCEQNLNHDAMYWYRQDPGQGLRLIYYSQIVNDFQKGDIAEGYSVSREKKESFPLTVTSAQKNPTAFYLCASSQGDWGEKLFFGSGTQLSVL.

This clonotype has ten or more counts. The J gene is TRBJ2-2, the V gene TRBV11-3; D gene ambiguous. Germline CDR1 SGHNT, CDR2 YENEEA. The CDR3 totals 16 residues. V gave up 5 bases and J gave up 0 bases, with 13 bases separating them. CDR3 sequence (DNA): TGTGCCAGCAGCCCTGGGCCGCGGACGAACACCGGGGAGCTGTTTTTT. Its translation: CASSPGPRTNTGELFF.

In the case of this clonotype: One base away lies a much larger clone, so this may be a sequencing read error. The chain uses TRBV7-2 and TRBJ2-3; 9 bases map to TRBD2. V was pared by 2 bases and J by 4 bases, with 10 bases of the junction left unmatched. Looked up from germline, CDR1 is SGHTA and CDR2 is FQGNSA. This CDR3 is built from 17 residues. CDR3 DNA: TGTGCCAGCAGCTTACTCGGACTAGCGAGAGCCTCAGATACGCAGTATTTT. Encoded protein: CASSLLGLARASDTQYF.

This clonotype was recorded many times. The chain recombines TRBV5-1 with TRBJ2-7; 12 bases line up with TRBD2. CDR3 length: 15 residues. J was trimmed by 5 bases and V by 6 bases; bases with no gene match: 9. CDR1 and CDR2 (germline): SGHRS, YFSETQ. The CDR3 DNA reads as TGCGCCAGCATGCCGACTAGCGGGAGAATCAACGAGCAGTACTTC. As protein: CASMPTSGRINEQYF. Combining the CDR3 with reference TRBV5-1 and TRBJ2-7 gives the whole variable domain KAGVTQTPRYLIKTRGQQVTLSCSPISGHRSVSWYQQTPGQGLQFLFEYFSETQRNKGNFPGRFSGRQFSNSRSEMNVSTLELGDSALYLCASMPTSGRINEQYFGPGTRLTVT.

The sample holds many counts of this clonotype. The chain carries TRBV6-6 and TRBJ2-7, with 10 bases identical to TRBD1. The J segment lost 2 bases and the V segment lost 2 bases, leaving 6 bases of the junction unmatched. Germline V gives CDR1 MNHNY, CDR2 SVGAGI (reference sequence). The CDR3 contains 16 residues. CDR3 bases: TGTGCCAGCAGTTACCTGCTAGGACAGGGGGCCTACGAGCAGTACTTC. This gives the protein CASSYLLGQGAYEQYF.

Remarks on this clonotype: A read error may produce the germline difference seen at one junction end. This chain's CDR3 is CATSDSTQGANTEAFF. The CDR3 nucleotides read TGTGCCACCAGTGATTCGACTCAGGGGGCGAACACTGAAGCTTTCTTT. The chain combines TRBV10-3 with TRBJ1-1; 8 positions agree with TRBD1. The germline V gene encodes CDR1 ENHRY and CDR2 SYGVKD. The CDR3 has 16 residues.

This clonotype came up many times. One junction end disagrees with the germline gene, perhaps due to a read error. V usage is TRBV12-3 or TRBV12-4 and J usage is TRBJ2-1, with D maybe TRBD1 (5 bases). This CDR3 contains 15 residues. CDR3 sequence: CASSPRQRNYAEQFF. CDR3 sequence (DNA): TGTGCAAGCAGCCCCCGACAGAGGAACTATGCTGAGCAGTTCTTC.

This clonotype was seen repeatedly, ten times or more. This chain links TRBV12-3 or TRBV12-4 with TRBJ1-3; D remains ambiguous. The CDR3 is 13 amino acids. V was shortened by 3 bases and J by 7 bases, with 10 bases between the two germline ends. Here the CDR3 reads CASSFGEGNTIYF. The CDR3 region has the DNA TGTGCCAGCAGTTTCGGGGAAGGTAACACCATATATTTT.

In this sample, this clonotype turned up many times. V gene TRBV12-3 or TRBV12-4 combines with J gene TRBJ2-7; D might be TRBD1 (6 bases). The V end lost 6 bases, the J end lost 6 bases, and 12 bases lay between the germline ends. The CDR3 sequence is 12 residues long. The CDR3 spells CASSPTGPEQYF. In DNA, the CDR3 is TGTGCCAGCAGCCCGACAGGTCCCGAGCAGTACTTC.

The chain links TRBV3-1 to TRBJ2-7; TRBD2 agrees at 8 bases. Germline lookup yields CDR1 LGHDT and CDR2 YNNKEL (reference sequence). Losses at the gene ends were 0 bases for V and 4 bases for J; bases not matched to a gene: 8. The length of the CDR3 is 16 residues. CDR3 DNA sequence: TGTGCCAGCAGCCAAGATAAACGGGGGGGCGTATACGAGCAGTACTTC. Amino acids: CASSQDKRGGVYEQYF.

In its sample, this clonotype was seen many times. The genes are TRBV27 and TRBJ1-1; D unclear. The CDR3 is made up of 13 amino acids. CDR1 is MNHEY, CDR2 SMNVEV, per germline (reference sequence). V gave up 2 bases and J gave up 5 bases, with 9 bases separating them. CDR3 loop: CASSLLGSTEAFF. The CDR3 DNA sequence: TGTGCCAGCAGTTTACTGGGCAGTACTGAAGCTTTCTTT.

Regarding this clonotype: One end of the junction fails to match germline, which may point to a read error. In DNA form, the CDR3 reads TGTGCCAGCAGCCCCATCTTTGGACAGACCTTCTTC. It is translated as CASSPIFGQTFF. V and J are TRBV4-2 and TRBJ1-2; possible D gene TRBD1, 6 bases. The germline gives CDR1 LGHNA, CDR2 YNFKEQ. The CDR3 is 12 amino acids.